The entry that follows covers one T cell receptor beta chain sequence. Its matching antigen is unknown. The data originate from a study of T cell repertoires and HLA-DP antigens. Study context: Alloreactive CD4+ T cells targeted HLA-DP on transduced HeLa. Donors were two male and one female, aged 18-to-29 to 60-to-69. General study points: Sorted CD137+ clonality was about 0.4 for both alloantigens, versus around 0.04 pre-culture.

Trimming left V 4 bases short and J 5 bases short, with 6 bases between. The CDR3 has 11 amino acids. Germline V gives CDR1 MNHNY, CDR2 SVGAGI (reference sequence). Using immunoSEQ multiplex PCR, the repertoire was profiled, and TCRdb retains in-frame clones only, with some absent. The top ten hold 1.5% to 2% of the sample, which has around 90,000 clones, around nine tenths seen once. The chain has TRBV6-6 and TRBJ2-7, with unresolved D. The sample taken for sequencing was CD4+ T cells from PBMCs. This TCR was recovered from a man aged 50 or older in good health and CMV-seronegative. CDR3 nucleotide sequence: TGTGCCAGCAGTTCTCTTGACGAGCAGTACTTC. This translates into CASSSLDEQYF.